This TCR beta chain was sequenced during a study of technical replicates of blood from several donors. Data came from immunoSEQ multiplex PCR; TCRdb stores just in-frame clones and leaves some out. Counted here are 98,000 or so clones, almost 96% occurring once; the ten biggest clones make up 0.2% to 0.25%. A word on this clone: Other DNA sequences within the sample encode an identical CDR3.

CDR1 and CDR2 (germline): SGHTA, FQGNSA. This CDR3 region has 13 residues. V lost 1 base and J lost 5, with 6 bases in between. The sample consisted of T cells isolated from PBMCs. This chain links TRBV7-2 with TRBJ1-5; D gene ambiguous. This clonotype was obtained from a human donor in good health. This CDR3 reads CASSLERDQPQHF. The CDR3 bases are TGTGCCAGCAGCTTAGAGAGGGATCAGCCCCAGCATTTT.